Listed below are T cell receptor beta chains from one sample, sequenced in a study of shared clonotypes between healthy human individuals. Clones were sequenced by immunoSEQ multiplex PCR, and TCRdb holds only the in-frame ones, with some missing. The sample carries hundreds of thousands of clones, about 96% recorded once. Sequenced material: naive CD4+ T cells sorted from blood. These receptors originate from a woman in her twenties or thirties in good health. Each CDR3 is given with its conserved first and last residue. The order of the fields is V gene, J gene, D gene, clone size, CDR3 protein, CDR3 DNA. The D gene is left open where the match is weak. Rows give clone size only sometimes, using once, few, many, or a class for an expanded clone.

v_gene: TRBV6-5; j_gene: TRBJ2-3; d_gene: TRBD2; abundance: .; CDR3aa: CASSSPGGRKDTQYF; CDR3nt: TGTGCCAGCAGTTCCCCAGGCGGGAGAAAAGATACGCAGTATTTT
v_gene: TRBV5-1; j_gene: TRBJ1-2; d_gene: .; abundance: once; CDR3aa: CASSLEQGYGYTF; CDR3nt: TGCGCCAGCAGCTTGGAGCAGGGGTACGGCTACACCTTC
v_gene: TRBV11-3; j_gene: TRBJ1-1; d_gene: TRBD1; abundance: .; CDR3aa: CASSLGTGGANTEAFF; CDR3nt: TGTGCCAGCAGCTTAGGGACAGGGGGCGCGAACACTGAAGCTTTCTTT
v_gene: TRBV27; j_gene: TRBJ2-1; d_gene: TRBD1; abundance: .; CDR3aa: CASTITRDRDNEQFF; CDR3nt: TGTGCCAGCACCATAACCCGGGACAGGGACAATGAGCAGTTCTTC
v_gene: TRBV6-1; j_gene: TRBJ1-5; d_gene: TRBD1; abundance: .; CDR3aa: CASTQGGTQPQHF; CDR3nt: TGTGCCAGCACCCAGGGGGGGACTCAGCCCCAGCATTTT
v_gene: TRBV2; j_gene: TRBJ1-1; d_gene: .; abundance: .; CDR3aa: CASRRQDTEAFF; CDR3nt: TGTGCCTCCCGGAGGCAGGACACTGAAGCTTTCTTT
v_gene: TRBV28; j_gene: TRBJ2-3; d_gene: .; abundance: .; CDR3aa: CASSLFFGSSARADTQYF; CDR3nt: TGTGCCAGCAGTTTATTTTTCGGGAGCTCGGCACGCGCAGATACGCAGTATTTT
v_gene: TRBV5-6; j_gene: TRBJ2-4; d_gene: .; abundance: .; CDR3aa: CASSLGPRENIQYF; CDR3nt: TGTGCCAGCAGCTTAGGACCTAGGGAAAACATTCAGTACTTC
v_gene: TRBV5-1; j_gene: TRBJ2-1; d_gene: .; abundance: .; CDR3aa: CASSLAGRGNYNEQFF; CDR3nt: TGCGCCAGCAGCTTGGCCGGGCGGGGAAACTACAATGAGCAGTTCTTC
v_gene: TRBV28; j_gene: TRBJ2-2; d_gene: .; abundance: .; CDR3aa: CASSLCTAQLVANTGELFF; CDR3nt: TGTGCCAGCAGTTTATGCACAGCGCAGCTTGTCGCGAACACCGGGGAGCTGTTTTTT
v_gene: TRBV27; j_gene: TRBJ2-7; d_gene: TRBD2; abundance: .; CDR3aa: CASSLGLASSYEQYF; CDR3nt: TGTGCCAGCAGTTTAGGACTAGCGAGCTCCTACGAGCAGTACTTC
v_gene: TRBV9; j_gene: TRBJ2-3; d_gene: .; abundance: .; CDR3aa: CASSVGTSSSTDTQYF; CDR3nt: TGTGCCAGCAGCGTAGGAACTAGCAGTAGCACAGATACGCAGTATTTT
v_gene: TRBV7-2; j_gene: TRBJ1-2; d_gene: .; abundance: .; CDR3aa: CASSLEFSGVAGYTF; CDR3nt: TGTGCCAGCAGCTTAGAATTCTCAGGGGTGGCTGGCTACACCTTC
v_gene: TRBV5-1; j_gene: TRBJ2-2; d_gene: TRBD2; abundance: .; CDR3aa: CASSWGLAGTNTGELFF; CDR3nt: TGCGCCAGCAGCTGGGGACTAGCGGGTACGAACACCGGGGAGCTGTTTTTT
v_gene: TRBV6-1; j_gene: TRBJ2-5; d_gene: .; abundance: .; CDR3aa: CASSERNYQETQYF; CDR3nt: TGTGCCAGCAGTGAACGTAATTACCAAGAGACCCAGTACTTC
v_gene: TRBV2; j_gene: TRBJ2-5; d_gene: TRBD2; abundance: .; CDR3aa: CASSEGLALKTQYF; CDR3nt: TGTGCCAGCAGTGAGGGACTAGCTTTGAAGACCCAGTACTTC
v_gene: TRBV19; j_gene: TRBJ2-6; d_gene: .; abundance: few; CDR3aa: CASSWGGANVLTF; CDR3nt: TGTGCCAGTAGTTGGGGAGGGGCCAACGTCCTGACTTTC
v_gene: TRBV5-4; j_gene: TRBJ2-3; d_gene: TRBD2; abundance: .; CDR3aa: CATSPGTSGSTDTQYF; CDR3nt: TGTGCCACCTCGCCAGGAACTAGCGGGAGCACAGATACGCAGTATTTT
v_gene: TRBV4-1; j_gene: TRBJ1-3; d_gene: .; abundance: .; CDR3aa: CASSRETTSGNTIYF; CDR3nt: TGCGCCAGCAGCCGTGAGACAACCTCTGGAAACACCATATATTTT
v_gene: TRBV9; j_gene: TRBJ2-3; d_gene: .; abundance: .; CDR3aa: CASSASPPADTQYF; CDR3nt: TGTGCCAGCAGCGCTAGTCCGCCCGCAGATACGCAGTATTTT